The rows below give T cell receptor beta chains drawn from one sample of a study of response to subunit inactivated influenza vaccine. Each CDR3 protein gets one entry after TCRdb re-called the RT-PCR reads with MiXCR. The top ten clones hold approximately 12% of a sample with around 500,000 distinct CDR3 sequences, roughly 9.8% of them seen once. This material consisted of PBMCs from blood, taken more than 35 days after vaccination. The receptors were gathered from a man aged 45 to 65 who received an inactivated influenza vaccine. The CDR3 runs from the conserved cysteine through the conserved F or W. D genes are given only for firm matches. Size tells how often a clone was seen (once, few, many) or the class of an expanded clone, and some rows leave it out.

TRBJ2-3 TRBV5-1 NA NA CASSLDSGYTQYF
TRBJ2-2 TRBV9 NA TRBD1 CASSVTGGATGELFF
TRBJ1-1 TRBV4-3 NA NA CASSQDPGRGLTEAFF
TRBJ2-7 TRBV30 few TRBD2 CAWSDSGTSVSYEQYF
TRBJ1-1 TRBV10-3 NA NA CAISESNLNTEAFF
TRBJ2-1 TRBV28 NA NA CASTPGVGGLWNEQFF
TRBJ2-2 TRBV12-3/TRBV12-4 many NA CASSFLGPNTGELFF
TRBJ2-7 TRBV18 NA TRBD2 CASSPPASGGYEQYF
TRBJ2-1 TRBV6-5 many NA CASSYSTQNNEQFF
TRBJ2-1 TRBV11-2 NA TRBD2 CASSLVLAGPYNEQFF
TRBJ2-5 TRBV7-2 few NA CASSLGFGGRETQYF
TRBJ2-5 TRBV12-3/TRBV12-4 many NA CASRPLGAETQYF
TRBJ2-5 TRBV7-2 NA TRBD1 CASSLKDRVQETQYF
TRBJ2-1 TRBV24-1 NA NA CATSRDGGRRNNEQFF
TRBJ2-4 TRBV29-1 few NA CSVLDRAKNIQYF
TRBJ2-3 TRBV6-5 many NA CASSYVRGRSAQYF
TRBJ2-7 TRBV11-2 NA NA CASSLDQTRAYEQYF
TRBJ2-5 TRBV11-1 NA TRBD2 CASSPGQEWLAGGQRQTQYF
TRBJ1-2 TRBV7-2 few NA CASSHRIYGYTF
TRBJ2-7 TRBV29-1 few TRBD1 CSVDGGTGAYEQYF
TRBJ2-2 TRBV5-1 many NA CASSLRLTKNTGELFF
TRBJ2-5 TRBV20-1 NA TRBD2 CSARDQRGLQETQYF
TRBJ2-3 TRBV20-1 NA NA CSANANTQYF
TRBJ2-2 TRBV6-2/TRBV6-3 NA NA CASSYTTGTPNTGELFF
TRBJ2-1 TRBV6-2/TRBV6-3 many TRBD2 CATKLTGGPYNEQFF
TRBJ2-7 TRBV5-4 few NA CASSYGQPPYEQYF
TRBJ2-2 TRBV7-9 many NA CAGERIRELFF
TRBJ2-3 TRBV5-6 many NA CASSPGPPSTDTQYF
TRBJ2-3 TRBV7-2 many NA CASSLVLGTDTQYF
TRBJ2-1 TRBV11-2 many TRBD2 CASSRQGPAGGLYNEQFF
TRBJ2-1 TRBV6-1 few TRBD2 CASGPLAGVWDKQFF
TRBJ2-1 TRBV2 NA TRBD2 CTSCFGPVGGRIPYNEQFF
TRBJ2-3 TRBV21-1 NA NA CASSKALSPSAADTQYF
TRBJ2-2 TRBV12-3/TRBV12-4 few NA CASSAGAGSGELFF
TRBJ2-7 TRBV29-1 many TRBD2 CSVGTSGRGPQYF
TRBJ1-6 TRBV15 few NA CATSRDRGLALHF
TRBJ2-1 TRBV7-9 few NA CASSFTEALYNEQFF